This entry concerns a single TCR beta chain. This entry is derived from a study of T cells after yellow fever vaccination. The 5'RACE template-switching step produced TCR cDNA and added a universal primer site and UMIs. TCRdb redid the calling of the 5' RACE reads with MiXCR, one entry per CDR3 protein. Here the sample spans approximately 300,000 distinct CDR3 sequences, roughly 8.7% being singletons. V shed 6 bases and J shed 2 bases, with 14 bases lying between them. CDR3 size: 15 residues. CDR1 and CDR2 from the germline V gene are MNHNS and SASEGT. J is TRBJ1-5 and V is TRBV6-1, with a possible D match to TRBD1 (6 bases). This clonotype originated in a man aged 18-30 years who received the YFV17D yellow fever vaccine. Material: PBMCs, obtained on the day of the first yellow fever vaccination. In nucleotides, the CDR3 is TGTGCCAGCAGAAGAGGGACAAGTGGCAATCAGCCCCAGCATTTT. Amino acids: CASRRGTSGNQPQHF.